This TCR beta chain was sequenced during a study of blood T cell repertoires in COVID-19 (TCRdb year 2020). Regarding the research as a whole: Collaborator samples came from the United States, Italy and Spain and covered acute and convalescent phases of COVID-19. The prospective study material was composed of cDNA or gDNA derived from T cells, B-cell-depleted T cells, or PBMCs. The dataset comprised deeply sampled blood TCRbeta repertoires from subjects exposed to, actively infected with, or recovered from COVID-19. The repertoires were made available in a free public database intended to serve as a resource for research on the immune response to SARS-CoV-2. Samples were obtained from the ongoing ImmuneRACE study (first 160 participants) and from about 1,300 subjects provided by 6 global collaborators. Sample metadata almost always included a de-identified subject ID, COVID-19 status, age in years and sex. Where available, HLA class I and class II types were obtained from metadata supplied by the sample provider rather than from assay-based typing.

This clone has more than one count but fewer than ten. Its antigen is unknown. Base qualities are not at hand, and no much larger clone is one base apart. TCRbeta CDR3 regions were amplified from genomic DNA by means of the immunoSEQ Assay, a bias-controlled multiplex PCR. The original methods were these. Nucleated cell counts per sample were estimated from amplification of reference gene primers within the assay. Sequence reads were collapsed and filtered to measure the absolute abundance of every unique TCRbeta CDR3 rearrangement. For each sample, productive Simpson clonality was calculated as the square root of Simpson's diversity index across productive rearrangements. The table was pulled from immuneACCESS by TCRdb, which kept in-frame rearrangements only. Such tables lose some clones; where checked, under half of the loss comes from unresolved V genes, and the rest has no known cause. V and J calls and clone size are copied from that table; D and trimming were computed from the DNA. The sample table records about 140,000 clones; roughly 80% of these occur just once. Around 6.8% of the sample is in the top ten clones.

General study outcomes and caveats: The quantity of clinical and demographic metadata differed by source and by participant and was supplied without curation.

Per the germline V gene, MNHEY is the CDR1 and SVGEGT is the CDR2. The CDR3, from cysteine to phenylalanine, totals 15 residues. Of the read, only the CDR3 DNA is kept; its 45 bases are in frame from base 1. Trimming removed 7 bases from V and 3 bases from J, leaving 19 bases between the germline ends. Collaborating institutions collected whole blood in K2EDTA tubes following their own protocols. Collaborator samples were shipped for TCRbeta analysis as frozen whole blood, isolated PBMCs, or DNA extracted from either sample type. Sequences were obtained from peripheral blood. The sequence was obtained from a human donor in a cohort sampled during active COVID-19. The V and J segments used are TRBV6-2 or TRBV6-3 and TRBJ2-7, and possibly TRBD2, on 7 matching bases. The CDR3: CASTPLGGANYEQYF. At the DNA level, the sequence is TGTGCCAGCACCCCCCTGGGGGGGGCGAACTACGAGCAGTACTTC.